This section outlines one T cell receptor beta chain sequence together with its context. This record belongs to a study of T cell changes during pregnancy in multiple sclerosis. Data came from immunoSEQ multiplex PCR; TCRdb stores just in-frame clones and leaves some out. The sample carries 50,000 to 75,000 clones, approximately 90% recorded once. The CDR3 is 15 residues long. Between the trimmed V and J ends, which lost 1 base and 4 bases, there was a span of 13 bases. The germline V gene encodes CDR1 SEHNR and CDR2 FQNEAQ (reference sequence). The sequences come from peripheral blood, collected in the third trimester of pregnancy. The sequence was collected from a female donor in good health, enrolled as a control in a pregnancy study. This chain uses TRBV7-9 with TRBJ2-5; weak D call: TRBD2 (6 bases). CDR3 protein: CASSLGGRERETQYF. CDR3 bases: TGTGCCAGCAGCTTAGGCGGACGGGAGAGAGAGACCCAGTACTTC.